The 19 T cell receptor beta chains presented below share a single source sample, sequenced in a study of blood T cell repertoires in COVID-19. Clones were read by immunoSEQ multiplex PCR, and TCRdb kept only the in-frame ones, dropping some. The data show more than 200,000 clones, with more than 85% seen just once and around 0.72% held by the top ten. Sequenced input: peripheral blood. These receptors were collected from a man aged 35-49 years with acute or convalescent COVID-19.

This chain joins TRBV6-5 and TRBJ2-7, with a weak D call TRBD1 (6 bases). The CDR3 has 13 residues. Germline CDR1 reads MNHEY; CDR2 reads SVGAGI. Trimming took off 3 bases at V and 7 bases at J, with 13 bases between the two ends. CDR3 amino acids: CASSYLGADEQYF. The CDR3 nucleotides are TGTGCCAGCAGTTATTTGGGGGCCGATGAGCAGTACTTC.

V gene TRBV12-3 or TRBV12-4 combines with J gene TRBJ1-2; D is uncertain. The CDR3 consists of 13 residues. V lost 3 bases and J 4 bases, leaving 9 bases between the germline ends. CDR3 region: CASSFEGPYGYTF. CDR3 DNA: TGTGCCAGCAGTTTCGAGGGCCCCTATGGCTACACCTTC.

The CDR3 DNA is TGTGCCAGCAGTGACTCCGCCGGGACTCGGCAGTTCTTC. Amino acid sequence: CASSDSAGTRQFF. The V and J genes are TRBV6-4 and TRBJ2-1; perhaps TRBD2 as D (6 bases). Per germline, CDR1 MRHNA and CDR2 SNTAGT. V lost 0 bases to trimming and J lost 12 bases, with 12 bases between them. This CDR3 region has 13 residues.

This clone was recorded only once. This chain connects TRBV4-2 to TRBJ2-2; 8 nucleotides match TRBD1. The CDR3 totals 17 residues. The trim removed 3 bases at V and 1 base at J, leaving 7 bases unmatched. Germline V gene sequence: CDR1 LGHNA, CDR2 YNFKEQ. CDR3 in DNA: TGTGCCAGCAGCCACCCGACCGGGACAGGGAACACCGGGGAGCTGTTTTTT. Translation: CASSHPTGTGNTGELFF.

The chain uses TRBV18 and TRBJ2-7; 8 bases align to TRBD1. The germline CDR1 and CDR2 sequences are KGHSH and LQKENI. The CDR3 runs to 16 residues. V lost 3 bases to trimming and J lost 2 bases; unmatched junction nucleotides: 9. The CDR3 DNA sequence: TGTGCCAGCTCACCGCTCCAGACAGGGGCGCCCTACGAGCAGTACTTC. Translating it yields CASSPLQTGAPYEQYF.

The rearrangement joins TRBV5-1 to TRBJ1-1; possible D gene TRBD1, 6 bases. This CDR3 spans 14 amino acids. V lost 5 bases to trimming and J lost 0 bases, with 11 bases between them. Germline CDR1 and CDR2: SGHRS and YFSETQ. The CDR3 spells CASSGTRMNTEAFF. The CDR3 DNA reads TGCGCCAGCAGTGGGACACGGATGAACACTGAAGCTTTCTTT.

This clone came up once. This sequence joins TRBV7-6 and TRBJ1-6, with D possibly being TRBD1 (5 bases). The CDR3 totals 16 residues. The germline CDR1 and CDR2 sequences are SGHVS and FNYEAQ. V was trimmed by 5 bases and J by 2 bases, leaving 13 bases between them. The CDR3 DNA reads as TGTGCCAGCAGCGAGACTTGGGGCACCTATAATTCACCCCTCCACTTT. Its protein is CASSETWGTYNSPLHF.

The chain links TRBV7-2 to TRBJ1-2; 11 bases fit TRBD1. The CDR3 runs to 18 residues. The germline CDR1 and CDR2 sequences are SGHTA and FQGNSA. Trimming took 5 bases from V and 4 from J; bases not matched to a gene: 15. Written as DNA, the CDR3 is TGTGCCAGCAGCGGGATGGGGACAGGGGGTTCCTCTACCTATGGCTACACCTTC. Encoded protein: CASSGMGTGGSSTYGYTF. The whole variable domain, filled in from reference TRBV7-2 and TRBJ1-2, reads GAGVSQSPSNKVTEKGKDVELRCDPISGHTALYWYRQSLGQGLEFLIYFQGNSAPDKSGLPSDRFSAERTGGSVSTLTIQRTQQEDSAVYLCASSGMGTGGSSTYGYTFGSGTRLTVV.

This clone is a singleton in its sample. The chain is built from TRBV3-1 (or the pseudogene TRBV3-2) and TRBJ1-2; D possibly corresponds to TRBD1 (6 bases). V lost 3 bases and J lost 2, with 13 bases in between. The germline CDR1 and CDR2 sequences are LGHDT and YNNKEL (reference sequence). The CDR3 is made up of 15 amino acids. CDR3 nucleotide sequence: TGTGCCAGCAGCCATTGGGACAACCGGAACTATGGCTACACCTTC. Encoded protein: CASSHWDNRNYGYTF.

The chain has TRBV6-5 and TRBJ1-5, with 7 positions matching TRBD1. V lost 4 bases and J lost 7; bases outside the gene matches: 1. CDR3 size: 12 residues. Germline loops: CDR1 MNHEY, CDR2 SVGAGI. The CDR3 region is CASSSGGQPQHF. The CDR3 bases are TGTGCCAGCAGTTCAGGGGGGCAGCCCCAGCATTTT.

V gene TRBV27 combines with J gene TRBJ1-2; 10 nucleotides align to TRBD1. This CDR3 comprises 14 residues. J was trimmed by 6 bases and V by 10 bases; bases with no gene match: 11. Germline V gene lookup returns CDR1 MNHEY and CDR2 SMNVEV (reference sequence). CDR3 coding DNA: TGTGCCACCAGAATTCCGGGACAGGGGCATGGCTACACCTTC. Protein: CATRIPGQGHGYTF.

The chain recombines TRBV3-1 (or the pseudogene TRBV3-2) with TRBJ2-5; 11 bases line up with TRBD2. CDR3 size: 16 residues. With 0 bases clipped from V and 2 bases from J, the junction kept 2 bases outside the gene matches. The germline CDR1 and CDR2 sequences are LGHDT and YNNKEL (reference sequence). CDR3 sequence: CASSQDPSGGQETQYF. CDR3 nucleotide sequence: TGTGCCAGCAGCCAAGATCCTAGCGGGGGGCAAGAGACCCAGTACTTC.

J is TRBJ2-2 and V is TRBV9, with no clear D. V shed 2 bases and J shed 2 bases, with 13 bases lying between them. Germline values: CDR1 SGDLS, CDR2 YYNGEE. There are 16 residues in the CDR3. The CDR3 loop is CASSVTWVGNTGELFF. CDR3 nucleotides: TGTGCCAGCAGCGTCACCTGGGTGGGCAACACCGGGGAGCTGTTTTTT.

The V and J genes are TRBV5-1 and TRBJ1-2, with D possibly matching TRBD1 (5 bases). Trimming took off 4 bases at V and 1 base at J, with 14 bases between the two ends. From germline, CDR1 is SGHRS and CDR2 YFSETQ. CDR3 length: 15 amino acids. DNA of the CDR3: TGCGCCAGCAGCCCCCGGGACTCCCTTAACTATGGCTACACCTTC. This gives the protein CASSPRDSLNYGYTF.

The V and J genes are TRBV5-1 and TRBJ2-1, with D unclear. This CDR3 is built from 14 residues. With 4 bases removed from V and 6 bases from J, the gap between germline ends came to 14 bases. CDR1 and CDR2 from the germline V gene are SGHRS and YFSETQ. The CDR3 region has the DNA TGCGCCAGCAGCCCCCCCGACAATTCCAATGAGCAGTTCTTC. It encodes CASSPPDNSNEQFF. Drawing the rest from reference TRBV5-1 and TRBJ2-1, the complete variable domain is KAGVTQTPRYLIKTRGQQVTLSCSPISGHRSVSWYQQTPGQGLQFLFEYFSETQRNKGNFPGRFSGRQFSNSRSEMNVSTLELGDSALYLCASSPPDNSNEQFFGPGTRLTVL.

This chain uses TRBV6-5 with TRBJ2-5; 7 nucleotides line up with TRBD1. The CDR3 consists of 13 residues. The junction had 5 bases not matched to a gene; V was cut back by 5 bases and J by 5 bases. The germline gives CDR1 MNHEY, CDR2 SVGAGI. This CDR3 is CASSTDRAETQYF. The CDR3 DNA is TGTGCCAGCAGTACCGACAGGGCCGAGACCCAGTACTTC.

J is TRBJ1-5 and V is TRBV4-1, with D possibly being TRBD1 (6 bases). The length of the CDR3 is 15 residues. Trimming pared 1 base from V and 4 bases from J, leaving 11 bases between. Germline CDR1 is MGHRA and CDR2 is YSYEKL. Written as DNA, the CDR3 is TGCGCCAGCAGCCAAGTTGGGGGGGCAAATCAGCCCCAGCATTTT. Its protein is CASSQVGGANQPQHF.

V usage is TRBV5-1 and J usage is TRBJ1-4; maybe TRBD1 (6 bases). V was trimmed by 2 bases and J by 0 bases, leaving 8 bases between them. The CDR3 is made up of 15 amino acids. CDR1 and CDR2 from the germline V gene are SGHRS and YFSETQ. CDR3 amino acids: CASSFQGPTNEKLFF. In DNA form, the CDR3 reads TGCGCCAGCAGCTTTCAGGGGCCAACTAATGAAAAACTGTTTTTT.

This clone was detected only once. This chain connects TRBV28 to TRBJ1-2; the match to TRBD1 covers 10 bases. Germline V gene sequence: CDR1 MDHEN, CDR2 SYDVKM. The ends lost 6 bases at V and 0 bases at J; junction bases unmatched: 7. This CDR3 is built from 16 residues. Here the CDR3 DNA reads TGTGCCAGCAGCCCGGGTGGGACAGGGGCTAACTATGGCTACACCTTC. It is translated as CASSPGGTGANYGYTF.